This T cell receptor (beta chain) appears in the sequencing data of a study of early T cells in non-severe SARS-CoV-2 infection (dated by TCRdb to about 2021). Context from the whole study: Bulk RNA from unsorted whole blood was used for TCR sequencing, so alpha and beta chains could not be paired. Broader findings and caveats from the paper: VDJdb matching was skewed toward anti-spike CD8 responses and likely underestimated virus-specific expansions by missing private and CD4 specificities.

This clonotype was seen ten or more times. No antigen is known for it. Base qualities are missing; no much larger clone stands one base away. A case-control design nested within a healthcare worker cohort in London, UK, was used, with weekly nasopharyngeal swab PCR tests and blood sampling performed. Healthcare workers were recruited between 23 and 31 March 2020, during the week of the UK lockdown, and were followed weekly for up to 16 weeks. The method was 5' RACE. The sample was run on a NextSeq 500. The TCR library protocol attached unique molecular identifiers to individual cDNA molecules to correct for sequencing error and PCR bias. TCR alpha and beta chains were both sequenced, and the abundances of alpha and beta sequences in each sample were closely correlated with each other. Per the source publication's procedure: V gene, J gene and CDR3 annotation of TCR sequences was performed with Decombinator V4. TCRs were defined as expanded if a significant change between any two time points was detected under a Poisson model with p below 0.0001. TCR abundances were normalised to the total number of TCRs sequenced per sample and expressed as counts per million. TRAV1-2 paired with TRAJ12, TRAJ20 or TRAJ33 defined MAIT TCRs, while TRAV10 paired with TRAJ18 defined iNKT TCRs. VDJdb, accessed 1 November 2021, was searched for CMV, EBV and SARS-CoV-2 annotated TCRs, with TCRs annotated for multiple antigens excluded. Starting from the raw public reads, TCRdb applied fastp trimming at Q25, assembled clones with MiXCR and retained in-frame beta chains. A single entry per CDR3 protein holds the most common genes and DNA from its merged rows. None of the V and J calls come from the authors' own analysis; TCRdb made them. The sample yields about 33,000 distinct CDR3 sequences; around 4.6% were counted once. The top ten clonotypes cover 7.5% to 8.5% of the sample.

The CDR1 and CDR2 encoded by the germline V gene are SGHRS and YFSETQ. At the junction V is shortened by 4 bases and J by 2 bases, with 7 bases in between. The CDR3 numbers 14 residues from cysteine through phenylalanine. This entry keeps only the CDR3 DNA: 42 bases, framed from base 1. The source is an adult who was a healthcare worker with PCR-confirmed SARS-CoV-2 infection or an uninfected control (not recorded which). Source material: whole blood. This chain joins TRBV5-1 to TRBJ2-6; confidence is insufficient to name the D gene. Here the CDR3 is given as CASSRVAGANVLTF. The DNA sequence follows: TGCGCCAGCAGCAGGGTAGCTGGGGCCAACGTCCTGACTTTC.